This T cell receptor (beta chain) was identified during a study of blood T cell repertoires in COVID-19. Overall study: Some COVID-19 samples were acute and others convalescent; all came from the United States, Italy and Spain. Sources were T cells, B-cell-depleted T cells, or PBMCs; the material itself was cDNA or gDNA.

Those enrolled in Seattle joined during active infection and were followed longitudinally afterward. In the authors' methods: For nucleated cells, counts were estimated from reference gene primer amplification. Clones were sequenced by immunoSEQ multiplex PCR, and TCRdb holds only the in-frame ones, with some missing. V and J calls and clone size are copied from that table; D and trimming were computed from the DNA. The sample has 230,000 or so clones, roughly 79% seen once. The CDR3 is 15 residues long. Germline V CDR1 and CDR2: SGHKS, YYEKEE (reference sequence). Trimming shortened V by 2 bases and J by 5 bases, and 13 bases separated the two germline ends.

The sample taken for sequencing was peripheral blood. This receptor was obtained from an elderly woman with COVID-19, enrolled during active disease. The chain uses TRBV5-5 and TRBJ2-2, with D possibly TRBD1 on 5 matching bases. The CDR3 nucleotides are TGTGCCAGCAGCTTCGGACAAATCGGGACCGGGGAGCTGTTTTTT. Protein product: CASSFGQIGTGELFF.